A single sample is the source of the 10 T cell receptor beta chains below, sequenced in a study of T cell responses to AZD1222 COVID-19 vaccine. The method was immunoSEQ multiplex PCR; TCRdb's version includes in-frame clones alone and lacks a portion of them. The sample records roughly 150,000 clones, 90% being singletons. Material: peripheral blood, obtained on day 0 of AZD1222 vaccination. The receptors come from an adult in good health.

The V call is TRBV12-3 or TRBV12-4, the J call TRBJ2-7, with D unclear. The V gene lost 3 bases and the J gene lost 4 bases, with 7 bases spanning the gap. The CDR3 has 12 residues. The DNA of the CDR3 is TGTGCCAGCAGTTTGCTGGGATACGAGCAGTACTTC. Amino acid sequence: CASSLLGYEQYF.

This clone was counted only a few times. The chain recombines TRBV15 with TRBJ2-7; perhaps TRBD1 as D (5 bases). There are 14 residues in the CDR3. Trimming shortened V by 0 bases and J by 2 bases, and 8 bases separated the two germline ends. The V gene's germline CDR1 is LNHNV and CDR2 YYDKDF (reference sequence). CDR3 amino acids: CATSRDQQAYEQYF. CDR3 coding DNA: TGTGCCACCAGCAGAGATCAACAGGCCTACGAGCAGTACTTC. Variable domain in full (rest from reference TRBV15 and TRBJ2-7): DAMVIQNPRYQVTQFGKPVTLSCSQTLNHNVMYWYQQKSSQAPKLLFHYYDKDFNNEADTPDNFQSRRPNTSFCFLDIRSPGLGDTAMYLCATSRDQQAYEQYFGPGTRLTVT.

The chain couples TRBV7-9 to TRBJ1-1; D is undetermined. The germline V gene has CDR1 SEHNR and CDR2 FQNEAQ (reference sequence). Trimming cost V 1 base and J 2 bases, with 14 bases left between them. This CDR3 has 16 amino acids. CDR3: CASSLGSTDFNTEAFF. CDR3 nucleotides: TGTGCCAGCAGCTTAGGATCAACAGATTTTAACACTGAAGCTTTCTTT.

The V call is TRBV5-1, the J call TRBJ2-6, with D unresolved. The V and J ends lost 0 bases and 2 bases respectively, with 6 bases between them. CDR1 is SGHRS and CDR2 is YFSETQ in the germline V gene. CDR3 size: 15 residues. The CDR3 sequence: CASSLVAAGANVLTF. CDR3 in DNA: TGCGCCAGCAGCTTGGTAGCAGCTGGGGCCAACGTCCTGACTTTC.

The gene calls are TRBV28 and TRBJ2-7; tentative D call: TRBD1 (5 bases). This CDR3 region has 13 residues. V was pared by 6 bases and J by 0 bases, with 9 bases between. Germline loops: CDR1 MDHEN, CDR2 SYDVKM. CDR3 amino acids: CASRPDSSYEQYF. As DNA, the CDR3 is TGTGCCAGCAGGCCCGACAGCTCCTACGAGCAGTACTTC.

The rearrangement joins TRBV3-1 (or the pseudogene TRBV3-2) to TRBJ1-5; D perhaps matches TRBD1 (6 bases). Trimming left V 1 base short and J 3 bases short, with 7 bases between. The CDR3 has 14 amino acids. Germline CDR1 and CDR2: LGHDT and YNNKEL (reference sequence). In nucleotides, the CDR3 is TGTGCCAGCAGCCAAGGGACAGTCAATCAGCCCCAGCATTTT. Protein product: CASSQGTVNQPQHF.

The chain uses TRBV11-2 and TRBJ1-4, with D unresolved. Trimming took 0 bases from V and 0 from J, leaving 5 bases between them. This CDR3 spans 15 amino acids. CDR1 is SGHAT, CDR2 FQNNGV, per germline. The CDR3 DNA reads TGTGCCAGCAGCTTAGAGGCCGCAACTAATGAAAAACTGTTTTTT. As protein: CASSLEAATNEKLFF.

The chain is built from TRBV7-9 and TRBJ1-5; a weak D match, TRBD1 (5 bases). Per germline, CDR1 SEHNR and CDR2 FQNEAQ (reference sequence). This CDR3 is built from 13 residues. With 3 bases removed from V and 6 bases from J, the gap between germline ends came to 9 bases. The DNA for the CDR3 is TGTGCCAGCAGCTTTGGGGCGGCTCAGCCCCAGCATTTT. The encoded protein is CASSFGAAQPQHF.

This clone showed up just a few times. The rearrangement links TRBV6-5 to TRBJ2-7; 8 bases match TRBD1. Germline V lookup: CDR1 MNHEY, CDR2 SVGAGI. J was trimmed by 8 bases and V by 6 bases; bases with no gene match: 9. The length of the CDR3 is 13 residues. Here the CDR3 reads CASSEGQAGKQYF. The DNA for the CDR3 is TGTGCCAGCAGCGAGGGACAGGCGGGCAAGCAGTACTTC.

The chain employs TRBV10-3 and TRBJ2-5; TRBD2 matches 7 bases. CDR1 and CDR2 (germline): ENHRY, SYGVKD. V lost 0 bases to trimming and J lost 0 bases; unmatched junction nucleotides: 4. The CDR3 length is 16 residues. This chain's CDR3 is CAISESGGGHQETQYF. The CDR3 region has the DNA TGTGCCATCAGTGAGTCGGGGGGGGGACACCAAGAGACCCAGTACTTC.